This record covers a single T cell receptor beta chain. Germline V CDR1 and CDR2: LNHDA, SQIVND (reference sequence). J was trimmed by 6 bases and V by 4 bases; bases with no gene match: 10. The CDR3 sequence is 15 residues long. These data originate in a study of response to subunit inactivated influenza vaccine. TCRdb re-called the RT-PCR reads through MiXCR, storing one row per CDR3 protein. In the table there are about 540,000 distinct CDR3 sequences, 20% to 25% of which are singletons. The same sample was also studied in work on T cells expressing NK-cell markers. That study adds: Scientists made TCR beta cDNA using 5'RACE template switching with UMIs.

The material sequenced was CD4+ T cells sorted from PBMCs, taken about 13 days after vaccination. The receptor was derived from a man aged 50-60 years who received an inactivated influenza vaccine. V and J are TRBV19 and TRBJ1-1, with 8 bases fitting TRBD1. As DNA, the CDR3 is TGTGCCAGTAGTACCCACTCAGGGGGCAGGGCTGAAGCTTTCTTT. Translating it yields CASSTHSGGRAEAFF.